This TCR beta chain was found in a study of cytomegalovirus exposure and HLA in healthy donors (TCRdb year 2017). About the investigation overall: According to an earlier analysis of 587 of the donors, some 180 million T cells yielded approximately 120 million unique TCR beta sequences and 250 to 350 Gb of sequence data. Among about 390 genotyped donors of the cohort, an average of roughly 240,000 unique TCR beta nucleotide sequences were sequenced per donor, around 20% of them non-productive. The later analysis used no new phenotypic data to find candidate immune exposures, relying instead on TCR beta sequences and their occurrence across donors. The study used immunosequencing to profile the T cell repertoires of more than 650 subjects and linked those repertoires to cytomegalovirus serostatus. A later genetic analysis took genome-wide SNP genotypes for about 55% of the 666 donors and used that subset as a discovery cohort. Every repertoire in the discovery cohort had been generated on one and the same sequencing platform. An earlier analysis of about 600 of the donors used high-throughput TCR beta sequencing to judge whether each TCR beta V gene segment behaved as functional or pseudogenic. The aim of the study was to test whether cataloging public T cell receptors could identify signatures of past pathogen exposure. To study patterns of TCR occurrence, a later analysis re-analyzed previously published TCR beta repertoires from around 660 donors and added high-resolution HLA genotyping. HLA typing included class I and class II loci at four-digit resolution. Roughly 300 gigabases of sequencing data and around 85 million unique TCR sequences made up an early release that covered several hundred HLA-typed donors. Because of strong linkage in the cohort, roughly 5 DR-DQ haplotypes were treated as single units for association and clustering. Among the roughly 370 genotyped donors, approximately 77% belonged to the genetic ancestry cluster associated with self-reported Caucasian donors. To predict cytomegalovirus infection status, the study brought together high-throughput TCR immunosequencing, statistical association of individual TCRs with disease status, and machine learning. Typing coverage differed by locus: A, B, C, DRB1 and DQB1 were typed in roughly 620-630 donors, DQA1 in about 550, DPA1 in 600 to 610, and DPB1 in just under 490. Along with the roughly 700-subject first cohort, a separate validation cohort of over a hundred different subjects was used. Alongside the repertoire data, information on donor age, sex, ethnicity and CMV serostatus was compiled. Paper-wide results and their limitations: According to the authors, the approach could potentially be generalized to other disease states and immunological phenotypes. At a false discovery rate of 0.05, a later analysis linked some 18,000 TCR beta sequences to specific HLA alleles. A later genetic analysis associated a missense DCLRE1C variant with V-gene and J-gene trimming of TCR beta chains, and an independent cohort replicated the association. The study gave a list of about 160 TCR beta chains associated with cytomegalovirus. Most CMV-associated TCR beta chains appeared to be HLA-restricted in a later analysis, and the HLA associations seemed to be driven largely by CMV exposure. In a later analysis, HLA-associated TCR beta chains were found to be more clonally expanded and to have lower generation probabilities than equally common non-associated chains. The sequencing pipeline was judged likely to have produced a cluster of highly shared sequence variants as a technical artifact. Because counts were too low, roughly 16 rarely observed V segments, including chromosome 9 orphons, were left out of the earlier analysis of some 640 of the donors. Strong co-occurrence of HLA alleles, especially DR and DQ, made assigning TCR associations to individual alleles difficult. For the cohort, immune exposure information was limited to CMV serostatus. In vitro tests confirmed that a few of the cytomegalovirus-associated TCR beta chains recognize cytomegalovirus antigens. A later genetic analysis reported fewer N-insertions in productive TCRs among donors in an Asian-associated ancestry cluster than the roughly 690-donor mean. According to a later analysis, parvovirus B19, influenza, CMV and Epstein-Barr virus appeared linked to several top co-occurrence clusters. Because some donors lacked HLA typing at each locus, the association tests relied only on the typed subset. Correlated functional status among segregating V segments might be attributable to linkage disequilibrium, but an unknown experimental factor could not be ruled out. According to a later analysis, TCR association rates differed among HLA loci, with DRB1 alleles showing the most associated TCRs and HLA-C alleles showing the fewest. An earlier analysis of approximately 530 of the donors showed that most TCR beta V segments appeared in productive rearrangements either about 87% or about 30% of the time, which broadly matched IMGT annotations. Because the 87-base-pair reads could not distinguish some IMGT-functional V segments, including TRBV6-2 and TRBV6-3, those segments were excluded. The presence/absence analyses assumed that sequencing depth was roughly uniform across donors, and that assumption may not be true. The cohort was sequenced for TCR beta chains only, and without alpha or paired-chain data the features that could be detected were limited. A further reported finding was that TCR beta sequences accurately predicted the HLA-A and HLA-B alleles for most subjects in the first cohort. The classifier was reported to diagnose cytomegalovirus status with high specificity and sensitivity in both the original and validation cohorts. Most TCR sequences were observed very rarely across donors, whereas some public TCRs were present in many individuals.

About this clone itself: Its antigen is not yet known. Within one base of it there is no much larger clone, and no base qualities were kept.

The cohort consisted of hundreds of healthy bone marrow donors. All cohort members were sampled while nominally healthy, although unrecorded immune exposures were likely present. The donor was CMV seropositive and was included in the group of 250 to 350 seropositive cohort members. A peripheral blood sample was collected from each donor, and TCR beta sequencing was performed on peripheral blood mononuclear cells. Genomic DNA was extracted from the blood cell samples with the Qiagen DNeasy Blood Extraction Kit. The library was made by the immunoSEQ multiplex PCR assay. The multiplex PCR relied on a mix of 60 forward primers for TCR Vbeta segments and 13 reverse primers for TCR Jbeta segments. Amplification of the CDR3 region of rearranged TCR beta genes was performed with a multiplex PCR assay on genomic DNA. The amplified TCR beta libraries were sequenced on the Illumina HiSeq System as 87-base-pair reads. In the original analysis: In a later analysis, approximately 74 million unique TCR beta chains were counted across the 650 to 700 repertoires, and approximately 11 million of these chains were shared by at least two donors. Raw reads were error-corrected and collapsed into unique sequences with a nearest-neighbor algorithm that merged closely related sequences to remove PCR and sequencing errors. To assign V, D and J gene segments, CDR3 sequences were aligned to IMGT reference sequences. For a sequence to be retained, a match of at least six nucleotides was required to both a V gene segment and a J gene segment. A rearrangement counted as productive if the CDR3 had no stop codons and remained in frame with V and J, and every other rearrangement counted as non-productive. CDR3 was defined by IMGT convention, running from the second conserved V-encoded cysteine to the conserved J-encoded phenylalanine. Sequences without an unambiguous match to a single V gene segment were excluded from the earlier analysis of almost 600 of the donors. In an earlier analysis of around 600 of the donors, V segments were called functional above 56.7% productive rearrangements and were called segregating when the between-donor standard deviation exceeded 5%. A statistical classification framework was developed to diagnose cytomegalovirus status using the catalog of TCR beta chain sequences. V and J gene assignment, in a later analysis, came from comparing TCR nucleotide sequences with IMGT/GENE-DB human TR gene sequences. A later analysis assigned CDR3 sequences and most-parsimonious VDJ recombination scenarios with the TCRdist pipeline. A later analysis defined each TCR beta chain by its CDR3 amino acid sequence plus V-gene family, and excluded reads lacking a unique V-gene family. To address suspected cross-contamination and a sequencing artifact, a later analysis removed approximately 590 highly shared, low-generation-probability nucleotide sequences. In a later analysis, a clonal expansion index was calculated for each public chain from normalized within-repertoire ranks of inferred template counts. A later analysis computed generation probabilities with a VDJ recombination model fitted to out-of-frame rearrangements, and checked the results against IGoR. A later analysis scored TCR-TCR, TCR-HLA and TCR-CMV co-occurrence with hypergeometric tests, applying a repertoire-size bias correction to TCR pairs. In a later analysis, false discovery rates were estimated by permuting HLA or CMV assignments 20 times. In a later analysis, co-occurring TCRs were grouped with DBSCAN, and TCRdist sequence similarity was added when clustering was performed within HLA-allele-positive subsets. Repertoires with fewer than 30,000 or more than 120,000 public chains were left out of co-occurrence clustering, as were five repertoires with anomalous nucleotide sharing. In TCRdb, the immuneACCESS table is reduced to in-frame sequences with V and J assigned. These tables do not hold every clone; where another copy was compared, an unresolved V gene accounts for under half, and the others remain unexplained. Clonal size and the V and J genes are those of that table, whereas D and trimming came from the DNA. The sample table shows roughly 150,000 clones, and 60% to 80% are seen once. The ten top clones hold roughly 12% of the sample.

The CDR3 starts with the cysteine, ends with the phenylalanine, and has 15 residues. Left in the record is the CDR3 DNA by itself, 45 bases read in frame from the first base. Via the germline V gene, CDR1 is SGHTS and CDR2 YDEGEE. V is cut by 0 bases and J by 0 bases, and the space between the germline ends is 7 bases. Material for sequencing was PBMCs. The TCR originated in a man aged 18 to 29 in good health and CMV-seropositive. The rearrangement joined TRBV5-8 to TRBJ1-3, with no confident D gene call. The base sequence is TGTGCCAGCAGCTTGGTGGCCAACTCTGGAAACACCATATATTTT. Its protein reads: CASSLVANSGNTIYF.